This paragraph covers one T cell receptor beta chain sequence. There are 12 residues in the CDR3. V lost 7 bases, J lost 1 base, and 7 bases lay in between. CDR1 SNHLY and CDR2 FYNNEI come from the germline V gene. This entry comes from a study of cytomegalovirus exposure and HLA in healthy donors. Vbeta (60) and Jbeta (13) primers were used in the PCR. Repertoires were generated with immunoSEQ multiplex PCR, while TCRdb's copy carries only in-frame clones and drops some. This table holds about 150,000 clones, just under 75% found once. The specimen was PBMCs. This TCR was recovered from a woman younger than 35 in good health and CMV-seronegative. This chain links TRBV2 with TRBJ1-1, with D unresolved. CDR3 sequence: CASTLSNTEAFF. In DNA form, the CDR3 reads TGTGCCAGCACCCTTTCGAACACTGAAGCTTTCTTT.